What follows describes a single T cell receptor beta chain. Its antigen is as yet unknown. For less than eleven days, some 9.7 x 10^4 sorted CD4+ cells grew with T cell-depleted PBMCs and CEF. Germline lookup yields CDR1 MGHRA and CDR2 YSYEKL. The CDR3 consists of 15 residues. Trimming took 2 bases from V and 3 from J, leaving 14 bases between them. The data were produced by immunoSEQ multiplex PCR, yet TCRdb's version contains in-frame clones alone and is incomplete. This repertoire shows roughly 43,000 clones, more than 65% found once; its top ten account for approximately 1.5%. The data belong to a study of CD4 T cells in relation to SARS-CoV-2 and coronaviruses.

This receptor was taken from an adult with COVID-19. Sequencing was performed on naive CD4+ T cells from PBMCs, cultured in vitro. Documented subset: naive CD4+ T cells isolated by negative enrichment. The chain couples TRBV4-1 to TRBJ2-7; perhaps TRBD1 as D (6 bases). The CDR3 sequence is CASSQTWTAYYEQYF. Here the CDR3 DNA reads TGCGCCAGCAGCCAAACGTGGACAGCGTACTACGAGCAGTACTTC.